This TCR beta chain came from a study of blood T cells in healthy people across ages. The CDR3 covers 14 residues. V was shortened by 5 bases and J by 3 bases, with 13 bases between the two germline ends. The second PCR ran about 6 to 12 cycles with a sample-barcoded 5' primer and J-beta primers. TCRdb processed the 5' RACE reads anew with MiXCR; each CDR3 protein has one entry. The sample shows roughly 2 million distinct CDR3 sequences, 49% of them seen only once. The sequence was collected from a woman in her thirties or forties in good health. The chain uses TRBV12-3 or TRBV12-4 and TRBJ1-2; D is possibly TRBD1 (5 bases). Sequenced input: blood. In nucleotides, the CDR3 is TGTGCCAGCAGTGTAAAGGGACGGTACTATGGCTACACCTTC. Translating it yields CASSVKGRYYGYTF.